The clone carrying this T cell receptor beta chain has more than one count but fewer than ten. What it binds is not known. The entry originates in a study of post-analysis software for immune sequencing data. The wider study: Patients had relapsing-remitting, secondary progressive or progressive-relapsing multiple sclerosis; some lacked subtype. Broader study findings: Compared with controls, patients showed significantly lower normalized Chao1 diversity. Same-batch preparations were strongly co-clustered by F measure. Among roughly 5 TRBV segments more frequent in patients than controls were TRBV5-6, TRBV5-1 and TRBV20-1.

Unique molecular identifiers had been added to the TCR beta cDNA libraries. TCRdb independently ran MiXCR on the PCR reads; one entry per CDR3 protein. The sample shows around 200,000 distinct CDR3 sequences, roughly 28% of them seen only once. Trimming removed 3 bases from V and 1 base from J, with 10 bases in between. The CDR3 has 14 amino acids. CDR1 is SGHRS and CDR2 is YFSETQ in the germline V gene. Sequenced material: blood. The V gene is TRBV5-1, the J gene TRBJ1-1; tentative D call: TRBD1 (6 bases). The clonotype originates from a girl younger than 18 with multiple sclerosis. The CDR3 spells CASSWGTPNTEAFF. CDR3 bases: TGCGCCAGCAGCTGGGGGACACCGAACACTGAAGCTTTCTTT.